The entry that follows covers one TCR beta chain sequence. Its antigen is unknown. Every bit of the isolated RNA underwent reverse transcription, so sequencing read expressed TCRB transcripts. Method: immunoSEQ multiplex PCR; TCRdb's copy keeps in-frame clones and lacks some. The data hold hundreds of thousands of clones, with roughly 13% observed a single time. This sample stems from a study of beta chain features in type 1 diabetes. Whole-study results and caveats: For type 1 diabetes patients, VDJ junctions showed fewer insertions and more deletions. Type 1 diabetes patients had TCRB CDR3s that were shorter (moderately but significantly so) in all four CD4+ subsets.

The authors sorted CD4+ naive, central memory, regulatory and stem cell-like memory cells via CD45RO/CCR7/CD25/CD127/CD95/CD27. The CDR3 covers 15 residues. The germline V gene encodes CDR1 GTSNPN and CDR2 SVGIG (reference sequence). V lost 0 bases and J lost 3, with 14 bases in between. The sequenced sample was naive CD4+ T cells from blood. The chain is built from TRBV30 and TRBJ1-1, with D possibly matching TRBD1 (5 bases). This TCR came from a man aged 18 to 30 with type 1 diabetes. The CDR3 bases are TGTGCCTGGAGTGTAAAAGGGGCCCCCTACACTGAAGCTTTCTTT. Amino acids: CAWSVKGAPYTEAFF.